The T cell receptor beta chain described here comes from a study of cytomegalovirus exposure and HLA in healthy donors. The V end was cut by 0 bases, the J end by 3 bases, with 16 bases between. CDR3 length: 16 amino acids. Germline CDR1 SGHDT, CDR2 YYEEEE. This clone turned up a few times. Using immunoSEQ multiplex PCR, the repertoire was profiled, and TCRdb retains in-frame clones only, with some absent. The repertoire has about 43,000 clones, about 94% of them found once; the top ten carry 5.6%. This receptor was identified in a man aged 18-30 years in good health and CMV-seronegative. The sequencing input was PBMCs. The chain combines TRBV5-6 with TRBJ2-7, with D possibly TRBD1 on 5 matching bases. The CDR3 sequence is CASSLAAGQANYEQYF. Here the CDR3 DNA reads TGTGCCAGCAGCTTGGCCGCAGGGCAGGCCAACTACGAGCAGTACTTC.